A selection of T cell receptor beta chains follows, all from one sample in a study of blood T cell repertoires in COVID-19. The repertoire was sequenced with immunoSEQ multiplex PCR; TCRdb's copy has only in-frame clones and lacks some. The table lists roughly 100,000 clones, about 84% of them singletons, with 14% in the top ten. Sequenced input: peripheral blood. Source of these receptors: a woman aged 55-70 years with acute or convalescent COVID-19. CDR3s include the opening cysteine and the closing phenylalanine or tryptophan. Only some rows state a clone size, as once, few, many or a class for expanded clones.

>few|TRBV18
CASSQGLQTNEKLFF
>NA|TRBV5-1
CASSSWGGSGFSGANVLTF
>NA|TRBV28
CASSPTGTGGGEQYF
>NA|TRBV6-5
CASSYSRGGLYGYTF
>once|TRBV4-1
CASSHPTIPSGSVSGNTIYF
>NA|TRBV19
CASRDRGRGNQPQHF
>NA|TRBV21-1
CASSKGGWNNYGYTF
>NA|TRBV12-5
CASGLGAFYSNEQFF
>NA|TRBV19
CASLGTVTEAFF
>NA|TRBV15
CATSMRGPGTDTQYF
>few|TRBV7-9
CASSPTGVIHEQYF
>NA|TRBV29-1
CSVDGGRNEQFF
>NA|TRBV19
CATRGWETHEQYF
>NA|TRBV4-1
CASSQDRGADYGYTF
>few|TRBV5-1
CASSLAEETSLWNTEAFF
>NA|TRBV20-1
CSGGITDTQYF
>few|TRBV5-1
CASSWEGLQLNTEAFF
>NA|TRBV19
CASSKSGTSGSSYEQYF
>NA|TRBV5-6
CASSLRGYFYNEQFF
>NA|TRBV6-5
CASSPTGRGYGYTF
>NA|TRBV28
CASMAGPTYEQYF
>NA|TRBV11-2
CAISRDYRTDTQYF
>NA|TRBV28
CASSLGPGQGQPQHF
>few|TRBV5-1
CASSGTVQTDTQYF
>NA|TRBV30
CALVPGNTGELFF
>NA|TRBV3-1/TRBV3-2
CASRRSQGTYEQYF
>NA|TRBV6-6
CASRAIRGPLEFF
>NA|TRBV15
CATSGNTGVAGELFF
>NA|TRBV5-6
CASSPRTGGDSEQFF
>NA|TRBV23-1
CASSLNRGVGNEQFF
>once|TRBV5-6
CASSGQRQETQYF
>NA|TRBV11-2
CASSLAGGGDTQYF
>once|TRBV7-9
CATTVGRSNQPQHF
>NA|TRBV28
CASSTLGSGGYEQYF
>NA|TRBV3-1/TRBV3-2
CASSSSPDSPLHF
>NA|TRBV3-1/TRBV3-2
CASSPGQDNSPLHF
>NA|TRBV7-2
CASSLQAGGRNEQFF
>NA|TRBV7-2
CASSLRLAVGTGELFF
>NA|TRBV28
CASSSETGPQYF
>few|TRBV6-6
CASSYADSSQGYTF